This T cell receptor beta chain appears in the sequencing data of a study of vaccination and CD4 T cells after COVID-19. Study-level information: Some 10 convalescent cases were mild and one was severe, and all had been SARS-CoV-2 positive by nasal swab PCR.

In TCRdb, the PCR reads were re-called with MiXCR into one record per CDR3 protein. The sample consists of approximately 17,000 distinct CDR3 sequences, roughly 64% of them appearing once. Concerning this clonotype: Antigen unknown.

The CDR3 loop spans 18 amino acids. Trimming pared 5 bases from V and 3 bases from J, leaving 22 bases between. Germline lookup yields CDR1 MNHNS and CDR2 SASEGT. Regarding the study as a whole: The study found that a median approximately 84% of reactive clones in convalescent patients appeared only post-vaccination.

This chain connects TRBV6-1 to TRBJ2-2; TRBD2 might be the D (7 bases). This sample comprised CD4+ T cells from blood, obtained after SARS-CoV-2 vaccination. This clonotype was obtained from a human donor who had recovered from COVID-19. Written as DNA, the CDR3 is TGTGCCAGCAGTCCCCACCTGGGGGGGGCGTCGGACACCGGGGAGCTGTTTTTT. As protein: CASSPHLGGASDTGELFF.